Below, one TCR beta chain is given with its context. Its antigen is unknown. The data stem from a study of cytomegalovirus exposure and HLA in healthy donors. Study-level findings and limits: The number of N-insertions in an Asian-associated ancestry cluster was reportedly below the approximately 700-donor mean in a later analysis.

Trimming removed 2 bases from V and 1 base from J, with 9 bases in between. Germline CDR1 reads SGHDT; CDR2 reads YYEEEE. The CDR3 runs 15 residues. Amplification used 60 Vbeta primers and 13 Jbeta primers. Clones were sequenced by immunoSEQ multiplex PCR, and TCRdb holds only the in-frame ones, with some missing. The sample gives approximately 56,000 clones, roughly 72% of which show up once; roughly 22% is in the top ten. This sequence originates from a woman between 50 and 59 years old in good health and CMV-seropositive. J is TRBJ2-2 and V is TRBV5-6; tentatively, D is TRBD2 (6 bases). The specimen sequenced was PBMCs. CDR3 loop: CASSFGGRNTGELFF. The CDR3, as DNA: TGTGCCAGCAGCTTTGGGGGGAGGAACACCGGGGAGCTGTTTTTT.